A selection of T cell receptor beta chains follows, all from one sample in a study of TIL therapy for anti-PD-1-resistant metastatic lung cancer. The protocol was immunoSEQ multiplex PCR, while the TCRdb copy is restricted to in-frame clones and leaves out a portion. The data show approximately 87,000 clones, roughly two thirds seen once. The sequencing here drew on tumor tissue, taken at baseline. Receptor source: a person aged 25-79 years with non-small cell lung cancer. Each CDR3 is given with its conserved first and last residue. D genes are given only for firm matches. The size of a clone is reported for some rows only, either as once, few or many, or as a class for expanded clones.

>TRBJ2-1|TRBV27|TRBD1|.
CASSPGQGLYNEQFF
TGTGCCAGCAGTCCAGGACAGGGGCTTTACAATGAGCAGTTCTTC
>TRBJ1-6|TRBV7-3|.|few
CASSLKGYPNSPLHF
TGTGCCAGCAGCTTAAAGGGCTACCCTAATTCACCCCTCCACTTT
>TRBJ1-2|TRBV21-1|.|.
CASSKSRNYGYTF
TGTGCCAGCAGCAAGTCCAGAAACTATGGCTACACCTTC
>TRBJ1-1|TRBV11-2|.|.
CASSFSPGFDSGAFF
TGTGCCAGCAGTTTTTCCCCGGGGTTCGACTCGGGAGCTTTCTTT
>TRBJ1-6|TRBV9|TRBD1|.
CASSGSAGTENSPLHF
TGTGCCAGCAGCGGATCGGCCGGGACAGAAAATTCACCCCTCCACTTT
>TRBJ1-1|TRBV18|.|.
CASSPLGGPKNTEAFF
TGTGCCAGCTCACCGCTGGGCGGGCCTAAGAACACTGAAGCTTTCTTT
>TRBJ2-5|TRBV30|TRBD1|.
CAWGGTGMSQETQYF
TGTGCCTGGGGGGGGACAGGGATGTCCCAAGAGACCCAGTACTTC
>TRBJ1-2|TRBV5-1|.|.
CASSLDRGGYGYTF
TGCGCCAGCAGCTTGGATAGGGGGGGATATGGCTACACCTTC
>TRBJ1-1|TRBV28|.|.
CASKLQGTEAFF
TGTGCCAGCAAGCTACAGGGCACTGAAGCTTTCTTT
>TRBJ1-6|TRBV7-3|.|few
CASSHGWGSPLHF
TGTGCCAGCAGCCATGGGTGGGGTTCACCCCTCCACTTT
>TRBJ2-7|TRBV5-1|TRBD1|.
CASSSGTGGDFWYF
TGCGCCAGCAGCTCCGGGACAGGGGGCGACTTTTGGTACTTC
>TRBJ1-1|TRBV28|.|.
CATKAHMNTEAFF
TGTGCCACCAAAGCCCACATGAACACTGAAGCTTTCTTT
>TRBJ2-5|TRBV5-1|TRBD1|.
CASALTGGVEETQYF
TGCGCCAGCGCACTCACAGGGGGCGTTGAAGAGACCCAGTACTTC
>TRBJ2-1|TRBV6-2/TRBV6-3|TRBD2|.
CASSAGLAANNEQFF
TGTGCCAGCAGTGCGGGACTAGCGGCGAACAATGAGCAGTTCTTC
>TRBJ1-1|TRBV7-2|.|.
CASSLGRTEAFF
TGTGCCAGCAGCTTAGGCCGCACTGAAGCTTTCTTT
>TRBJ1-1|TRBV5-1|.|few
CASSSGTQNTEAFF
TGCGCCAGCAGCTCCGGGACACAGAACACTGAAGCTTTCTTT